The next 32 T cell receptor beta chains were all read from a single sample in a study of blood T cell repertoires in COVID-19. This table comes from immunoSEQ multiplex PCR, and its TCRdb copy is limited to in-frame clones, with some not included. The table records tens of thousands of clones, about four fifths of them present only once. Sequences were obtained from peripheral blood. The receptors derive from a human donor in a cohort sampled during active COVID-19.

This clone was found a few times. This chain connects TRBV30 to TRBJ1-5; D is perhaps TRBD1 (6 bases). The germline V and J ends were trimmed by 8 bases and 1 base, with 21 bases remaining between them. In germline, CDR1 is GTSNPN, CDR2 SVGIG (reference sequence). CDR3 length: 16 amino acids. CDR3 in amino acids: CASQFGARGSNQPQHF. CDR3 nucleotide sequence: TGTGCCAGCCAGTTCGGGGCTAGGGGGAGCAATCAGCCCCAGCATTTT. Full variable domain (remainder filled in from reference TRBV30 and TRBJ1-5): SQTIHQWPATLVQPVGSPLSLECTVEGTSNPNLYWYRQAAGRGLQLLFYSVGIGQISSEVPQNLSASRPQDRQFILSSKKLLLSDSGFYLCASQFGARGSNQPQHFGDGTRLSIL.

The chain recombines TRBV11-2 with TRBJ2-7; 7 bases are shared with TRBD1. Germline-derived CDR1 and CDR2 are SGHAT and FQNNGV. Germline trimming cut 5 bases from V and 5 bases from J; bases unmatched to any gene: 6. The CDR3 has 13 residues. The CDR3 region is CASSLVTGDEQYF. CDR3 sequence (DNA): TGTGCCAGCAGCCTAGTAACAGGGGACGAGCAGTACTTC.

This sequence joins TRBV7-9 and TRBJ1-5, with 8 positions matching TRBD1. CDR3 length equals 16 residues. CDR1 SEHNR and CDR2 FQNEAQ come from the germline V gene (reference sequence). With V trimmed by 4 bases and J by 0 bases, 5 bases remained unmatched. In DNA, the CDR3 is TGTGCCAGCAGCTCACAGGGGGGCTATAGCAATCAGCCCCAGCATTTT. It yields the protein CASSSQGGYSNQPQHF.

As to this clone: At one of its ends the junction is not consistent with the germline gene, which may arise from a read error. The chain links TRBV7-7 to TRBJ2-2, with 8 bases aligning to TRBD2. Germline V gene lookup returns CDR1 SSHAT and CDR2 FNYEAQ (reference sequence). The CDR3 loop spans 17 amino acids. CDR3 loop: CASSRSDGGANTGELFF. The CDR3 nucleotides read TGTGCTAGCAGCCGATCCGACGGGGGGGCCAACACCGGGGAGCTGTTTTTT.

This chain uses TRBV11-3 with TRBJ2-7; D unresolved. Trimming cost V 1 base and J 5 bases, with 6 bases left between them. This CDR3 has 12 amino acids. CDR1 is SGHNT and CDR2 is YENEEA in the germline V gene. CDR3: CASSLGPNEQYF. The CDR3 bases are TGTGCCAGCAGCTTAGGGCCCAACGAGCAGTACTTC.

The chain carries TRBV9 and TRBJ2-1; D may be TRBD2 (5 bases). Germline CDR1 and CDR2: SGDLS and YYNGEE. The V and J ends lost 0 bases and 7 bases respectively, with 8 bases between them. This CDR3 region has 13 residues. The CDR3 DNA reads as TGTGCCAGCAGCGTAGGAGGGAATAATGAGCAGTTCTTC. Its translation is CASSVGGNNEQFF.

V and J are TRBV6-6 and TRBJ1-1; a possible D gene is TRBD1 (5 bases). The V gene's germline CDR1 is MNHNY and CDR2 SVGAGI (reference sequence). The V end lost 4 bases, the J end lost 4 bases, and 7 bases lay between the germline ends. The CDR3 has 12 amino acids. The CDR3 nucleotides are TGTGCCAGCAGTTGGGGGGGCACTGAAGCTTTCTTT. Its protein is CASSWGGTEAFF.

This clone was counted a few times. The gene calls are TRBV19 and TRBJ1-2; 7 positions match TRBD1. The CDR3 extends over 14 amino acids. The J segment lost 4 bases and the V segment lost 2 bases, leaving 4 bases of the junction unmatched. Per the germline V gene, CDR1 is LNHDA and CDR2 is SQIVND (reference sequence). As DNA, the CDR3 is TGTGCCAGTAGTATACCCCGGACAGGCTATGGCTACACCTTC. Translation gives CASSIPRTGYGYTF.

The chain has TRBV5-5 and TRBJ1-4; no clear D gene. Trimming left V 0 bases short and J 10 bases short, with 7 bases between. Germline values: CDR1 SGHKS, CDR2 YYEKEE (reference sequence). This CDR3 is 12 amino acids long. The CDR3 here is CASSLERGKLFF. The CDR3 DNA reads TGTGCCAGCAGCTTGGAGCGGGGAAAACTGTTTTTT.

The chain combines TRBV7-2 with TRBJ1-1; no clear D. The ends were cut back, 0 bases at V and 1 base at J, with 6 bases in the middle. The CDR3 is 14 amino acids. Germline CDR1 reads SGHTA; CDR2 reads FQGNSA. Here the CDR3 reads CASSLAQKNTEAFF. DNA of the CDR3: TGTGCCAGCAGCTTAGCTCAGAAGAACACTGAAGCTTTCTTT. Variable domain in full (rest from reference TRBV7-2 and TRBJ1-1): GAGVSQSPSNKVTEKGKDVELRCDPISGHTALYWYRQSLGQGLEFLIYFQGNSAPDKSGLPSDRFSAERTGGSVSTLTIQRTQQEDSAVYLCASSLAQKNTEAFFGQGTRLTVV.

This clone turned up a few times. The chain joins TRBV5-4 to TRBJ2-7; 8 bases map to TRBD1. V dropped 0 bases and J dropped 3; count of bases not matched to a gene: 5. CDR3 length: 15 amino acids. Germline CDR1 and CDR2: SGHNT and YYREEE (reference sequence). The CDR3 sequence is CASSLGDRTLYEQYF. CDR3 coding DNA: TGTGCCAGCAGCTTGGGGGACAGGACCCTCTACGAGCAGTACTTC.

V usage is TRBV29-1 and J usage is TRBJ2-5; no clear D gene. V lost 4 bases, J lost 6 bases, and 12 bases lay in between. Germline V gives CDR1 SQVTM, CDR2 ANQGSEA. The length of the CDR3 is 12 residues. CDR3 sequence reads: CSVGLLKQTQYF. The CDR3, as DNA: TGCAGCGTTGGTCTGCTAAAGCAGACCCAGTACTTC. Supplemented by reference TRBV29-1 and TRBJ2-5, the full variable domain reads SAVISQKPSRDICQRGTSLTIQCQVDSQVTMMFWYRQQPGQSLTLIATANQGSEATYESGFVIDKFPISRPNLTFSTLTVSNMSPEDSSIYLCSVGLLKQTQYFGPGTRLLVL.

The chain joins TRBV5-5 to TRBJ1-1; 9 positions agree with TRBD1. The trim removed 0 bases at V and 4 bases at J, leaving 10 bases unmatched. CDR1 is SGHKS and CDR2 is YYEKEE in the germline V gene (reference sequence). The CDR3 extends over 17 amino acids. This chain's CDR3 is CASSLGGQGLPVTEAFF. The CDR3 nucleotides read TGTGCCAGCAGCTTGGGGGGACAGGGCCTCCCCGTCACTGAAGCTTTCTTT.

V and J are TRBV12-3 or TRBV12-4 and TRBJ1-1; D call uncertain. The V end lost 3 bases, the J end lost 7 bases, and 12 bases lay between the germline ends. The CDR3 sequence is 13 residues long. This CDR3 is CASSFQAPREAFF. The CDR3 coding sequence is TGTGCCAGCAGTTTTCAGGCCCCCCGTGAAGCTTTCTTT.

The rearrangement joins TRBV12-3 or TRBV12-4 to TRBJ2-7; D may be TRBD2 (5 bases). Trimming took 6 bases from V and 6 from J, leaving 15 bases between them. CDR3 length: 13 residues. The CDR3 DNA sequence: TGTGCCAGCAGAGCCGGGAATCGGGGCGAGCAGTACTTC. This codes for CASRAGNRGEQYF.

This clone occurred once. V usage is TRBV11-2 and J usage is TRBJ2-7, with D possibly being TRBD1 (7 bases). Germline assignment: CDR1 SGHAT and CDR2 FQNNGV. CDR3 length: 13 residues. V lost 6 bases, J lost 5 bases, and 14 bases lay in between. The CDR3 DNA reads TGTGCCAGCAGAGAGACAGGGAGGCACGAGCAGTACTTC. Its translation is CASRETGRHEQYF.

As DNA, the CDR3 is TGTGCCAGCAGCTTAGAAAGGGACAGGGTGGCTTTCTTT. Encoded protein: CASSLERDRVAFF. The J gene is TRBJ1-1, the V gene TRBV7-2, with TRBD1 matching 9 bases. The trim removed 1 base at V and 11 bases at J, leaving 5 bases unmatched. The CDR3 totals 13 residues. The V gene's germline CDR1 is SGHTA and CDR2 FQGNSA.

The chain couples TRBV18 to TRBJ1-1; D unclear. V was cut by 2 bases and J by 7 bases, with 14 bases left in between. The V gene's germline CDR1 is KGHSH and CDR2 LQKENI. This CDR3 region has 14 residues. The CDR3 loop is CASSPIIGGGEAFF. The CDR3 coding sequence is TGTGCCAGCTCACCAATTATAGGTGGCGGTGAAGCTTTCTTT.

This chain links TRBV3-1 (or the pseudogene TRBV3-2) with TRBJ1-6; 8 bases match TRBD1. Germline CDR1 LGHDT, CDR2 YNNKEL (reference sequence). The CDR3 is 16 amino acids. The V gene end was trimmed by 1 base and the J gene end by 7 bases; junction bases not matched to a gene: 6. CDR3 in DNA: TGTGCCAGCAGCCAAGCTGGGACAGGAGGAAATTCACCCCTCCACTTT. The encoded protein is CASSQAGTGGNSPLHF.

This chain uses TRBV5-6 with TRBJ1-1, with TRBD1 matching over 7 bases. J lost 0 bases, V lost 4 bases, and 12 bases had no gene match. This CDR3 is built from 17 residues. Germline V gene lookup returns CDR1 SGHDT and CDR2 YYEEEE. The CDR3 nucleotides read TGTGCCAGCAGCCAAGTGGGTGGGCAGGGGGTGAACACTGAAGCTTTCTTT. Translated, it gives CASSQVGGQGVNTEAFF.

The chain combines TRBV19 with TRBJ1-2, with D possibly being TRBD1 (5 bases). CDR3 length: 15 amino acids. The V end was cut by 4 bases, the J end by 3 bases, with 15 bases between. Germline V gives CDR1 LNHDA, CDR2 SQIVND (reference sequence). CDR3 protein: CASSTPSTVYYGYTF. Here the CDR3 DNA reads TGTGCCAGTAGTACTCCCTCGACAGTATACTATGGCTACACCTTC.

The CDR3: CASSTRANTEAFF. The DNA for the CDR3 is TGTGCCAGCAGCACCAGGGCGAACACTGAAGCTTTCTTT. This chain links TRBV5-6 with TRBJ1-1; the D gene is possibly TRBD1 (5 bases). Germline CDR1 and CDR2: SGHDT and YYEEEE. This CDR3 region has 13 residues. Trimming removed 4 bases from V and 1 base from J, with 8 bases in between.

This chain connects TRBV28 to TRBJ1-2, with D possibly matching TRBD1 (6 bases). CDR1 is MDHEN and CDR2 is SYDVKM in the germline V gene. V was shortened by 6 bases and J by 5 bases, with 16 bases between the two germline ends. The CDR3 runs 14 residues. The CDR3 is CASRAGTRAYGYTF. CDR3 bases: TGTGCCAGCAGAGCCGGGACAAGGGCTTATGGCTACACCTTC.

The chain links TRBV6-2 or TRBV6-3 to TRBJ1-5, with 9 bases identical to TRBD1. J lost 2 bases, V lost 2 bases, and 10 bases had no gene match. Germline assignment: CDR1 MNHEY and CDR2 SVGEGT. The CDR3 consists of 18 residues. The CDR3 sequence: CASSYLGQGIRGNQPQHF. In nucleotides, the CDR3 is TGTGCCAGCAGTTACCTAGGACAGGGGATTCGAGGCAATCAGCCCCAGCATTTT.

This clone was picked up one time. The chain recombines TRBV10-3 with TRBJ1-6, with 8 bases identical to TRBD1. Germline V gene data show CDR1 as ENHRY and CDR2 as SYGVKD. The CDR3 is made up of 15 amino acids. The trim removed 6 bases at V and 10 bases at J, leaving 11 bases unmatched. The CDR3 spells CAIREGQGGPSPLHF. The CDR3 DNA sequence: TGTGCCATCAGAGAAGGACAGGGAGGACCGTCACCCCTCCACTTT.

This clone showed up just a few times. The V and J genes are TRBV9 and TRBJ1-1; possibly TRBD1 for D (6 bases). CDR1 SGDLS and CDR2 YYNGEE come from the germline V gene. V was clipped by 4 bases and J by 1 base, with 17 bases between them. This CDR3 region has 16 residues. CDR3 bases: TGTGCCAGCAGCCCAAGAGGGATCAGGGGGAACACTGAAGCTTTCTTT. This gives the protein CASSPRGIRGNTEAFF.

CDR3 in amino acids: CASSAGQGGNYGYTF. CDR3 sequence (DNA): TGTGCCAGCAGTGCCGGACAGGGGGGTAACTATGGCTACACCTTC. The chain joins TRBV2 to TRBJ1-2, with TRBD1 identical over 10 bases. Unmatched junction bases numbered 3, after V lost 4 bases and J lost 1 base. The germline CDR1 and CDR2 sequences are SNHLY and FYNNEI. This CDR3 spans 15 amino acids. Full variable domain (rest looked up from reference TRBV2 and TRBJ1-2): EPEVTQTPSHQVTQMGQEVILRCVPISNHLYFYWYRQILGQKVEFLVSFYNNEISEKSEIFDDQFSVERPDGSNFTLKIRSTKLEDSAMYFCASSAGQGGNYGYTFGSGTRLTVV.

The DNA of the CDR3 is TGTGCCAGCCAAGGCGGAGGACAGGAAGCTTTCTTT. It yields the protein CASQGGGQEAFF. V usage is TRBV12-3 or TRBV12-4 and J usage is TRBJ1-1; the D gene is possibly TRBD1 (6 bases). This CDR3 has 12 amino acids. The V and J ends lost 8 bases and 8 bases respectively, with 15 bases between them.

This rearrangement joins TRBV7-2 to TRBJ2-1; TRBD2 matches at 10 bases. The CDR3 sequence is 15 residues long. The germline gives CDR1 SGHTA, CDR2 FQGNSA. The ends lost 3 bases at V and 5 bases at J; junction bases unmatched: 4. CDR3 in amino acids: CASSFGSGGHNEQFF. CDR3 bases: TGTGCCAGCAGCTTCGGTAGCGGGGGGCACAATGAGCAGTTCTTC.

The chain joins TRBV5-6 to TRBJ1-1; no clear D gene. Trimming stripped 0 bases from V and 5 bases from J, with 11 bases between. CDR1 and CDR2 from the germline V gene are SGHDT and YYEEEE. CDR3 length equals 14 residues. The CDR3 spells CASSLAGPITEAFF. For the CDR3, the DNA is TGTGCCAGCAGCTTGGCTGGGCCGATTACTGAAGCTTTCTTT.

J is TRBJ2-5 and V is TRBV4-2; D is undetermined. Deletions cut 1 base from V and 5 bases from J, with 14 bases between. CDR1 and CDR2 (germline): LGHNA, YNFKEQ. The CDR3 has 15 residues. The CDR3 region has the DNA TGTGCCAGCAGCCAAGGCGGAGAGCCGCGGGAGACCCAGTACTTC. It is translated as CASSQGGEPRETQYF.

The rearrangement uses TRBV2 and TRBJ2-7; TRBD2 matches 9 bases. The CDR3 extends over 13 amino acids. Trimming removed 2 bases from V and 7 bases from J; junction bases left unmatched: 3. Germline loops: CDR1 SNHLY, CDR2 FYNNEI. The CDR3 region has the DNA TGTGCCAGCAGTGAAAGTCTAGCGGGAGAGCAGTACTTC. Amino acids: CASSESLAGEQYF.